Following are 4 T cell receptor beta chains from one sample sequenced in a study of T cell responses to AZD1222 COVID-19 vaccine. Profiling relied on immunoSEQ multiplex PCR, and the TCRdb table lists in-frame clones only, not all of them. The data contain roughly 200,000 clones, roughly nine tenths of them singletons. The material was peripheral blood, obtained 28 days after the second AZD1222 dose. The receptor source for this set is an adult who received the AZD1222 COVID-19 vaccine.

The rearrangement uses TRBV6-5 and TRBJ1-1; the D gene is possibly TRBD1 (5 bases). V was trimmed by 5 bases and J by 5 bases, leaving 15 bases between them. This CDR3 has 14 residues. CDR1 and CDR2 from the germline V gene are MNHEY and SVGAGI. In nucleotides, the CDR3 is TGTGCCAGCAGTCCCGCGGGGCCGGAGACTGAAGCTTTCTTT. This encodes CASSPAGPETEAFF.

This clone was recorded a few times. The V call is TRBV7-8, the J call TRBJ2-7; D gene ambiguous. This CDR3 region has 12 residues. CDR1 SGHVS and CDR2 FQNEAQ come from the germline V gene. V was shortened by 1 base and J by 2 bases, with 3 bases between the two germline ends. The CDR3 is CASSLVPYEQYF. The CDR3, as DNA: TGTGCCAGCAGCTTAGTCCCCTACGAGCAGTACTTC. Together with reference TRBV7-8 and TRBJ2-7, the CDR3 gives the full variable domain: GAGVSQSPRYKVAKRGQDVALRCDPISGHVSLFWYQQALGQGPEFLTYFQNEAQLDKSGLPSDRFFAERPEGSVSTLKIQRTQQEDSAVYLCASSLVPYEQYFGPGTRLTVT.

The CDR3 here is CASILDTEAFF. DNA for the CDR3: TGTGCCAGCATACTCGACACTGAAGCTTTCTTT. This chain joins TRBV25-1 and TRBJ1-1; D not certain. The CDR3 runs 11 residues. Trimming removed 7 bases from V and 3 bases from J, with 6 bases in between. CDR1 MGHDK and CDR2 SYGVNS come from the germline V gene. Full variable domain (missing parts from reference TRBV25-1 and TRBJ1-1): EADIYQTPRYLVIGTGKKITLECSQTMGHDKMYWYQQDPGMELHLIHYSYGVNSTEKGDLSSESTVSRIRTEHFPLTLESARPSHTSQYLCASILDTEAFFGQGTRLTVV.

The CDR3 is CASSQVLAGNTIYF. The CDR3 DNA reads as TGTGCCAGCAGCCAAGTACTCGCCGGAAACACCATATATTTT. The chain couples TRBV3-1 (or the pseudogene TRBV3-2) to TRBJ1-3; no firm D call. The V end lost 1 base, the J end lost 4 bases, and 8 bases lay between the germline ends. From germline, CDR1 is LGHDT and CDR2 YNNKEL (reference sequence). The CDR3 extends over 14 amino acids.